Shown below are 4 T cell receptor beta chains from a single sample sequenced in a study of CD8+ T cells in alopecia areata (dated by TCRdb to 2016 to 2019). The receptor library was made with the immunoSEQ multiplex PCR assay. RNA was extracted from all samples and reverse transcribed into cDNA, which served as template for TCR sequencing. Not all clones reach the TCRdb copy of this immuneACCESS table, which keeps in-frame sequences only. Checked studies attribute under half of the gap to unresolved V genes and leave the rest unexplained. This sample holds 200,000 or so clones; about 40% were observed only once. The top ten clonotypes cover 2% to 3% of the sample. This specimen's treatment or condition label, interpreted: oral pan-JAK inhibitor, 5-10 mg twice daily. The specimen comprised CD4+ T cells sorted from blood, sampled at approximately week 36, from a patient treated with tofacitinib. Receptors were obtained from a human donor with alopecia areata.

This rearrangement joins TRBV5-4 to TRBJ2-7; TRBD2 aligns across 7 bases. Looked up from germline, CDR1 is SGHNT and CDR2 is YYREEE (reference sequence). This CDR3 has 14 amino acids. The junction had 12 bases not matched to a gene; V was cut back by 5 bases and J by 7 bases. The CDR3 DNA is TGTGCCAGCAGTGTATCCGGGACTACCGGAGAGCAGTACTTC. This codes for CASSVSGTTGEQYF.

The chain carries TRBV29-1 and TRBJ1-5; D is perhaps TRBD1 (5 bases). V was pared by 6 bases and J by 7 bases, with 16 bases between. This CDR3 is built from 13 residues. CDR1 and CDR2 from the germline V gene are SQVTM and ANQGSEA. The CDR3 region is CSVTTRDGQPQHF. CDR3 in DNA: TGCAGCGTCACCACAAGGGACGGGCAGCCCCAGCATTTT.

This chain links TRBV14 with TRBJ2-1; unclear D gene. The CDR3 runs 11 residues. The V and J ends lost 5 bases and 3 bases respectively, with 2 bases between them. Germline V gene data show CDR1 as SGHDN and CDR2 as FVKESK. DNA for the CDR3: TGTGCCAGCAGCGACTACAATGAGCAGTTCTTC. Its translation: CASSDYNEQFF.

CDR3 sequence reads: CAGPSAGSPGELFF. The CDR3 DNA sequence: TGTGCCGGGCCCTCGGCGGGAAGCCCCGGGGAGCTGTTTTTT. The V and J genes are TRBV30 and TRBJ2-2; tentatively, D is TRBD2 (6 bases). V was clipped by 8 bases and J by 6 bases, with 19 bases between them. The CDR3 loop spans 14 amino acids. CDR1 is GTSNPN and CDR2 is SVGIG in the germline V gene (reference sequence).